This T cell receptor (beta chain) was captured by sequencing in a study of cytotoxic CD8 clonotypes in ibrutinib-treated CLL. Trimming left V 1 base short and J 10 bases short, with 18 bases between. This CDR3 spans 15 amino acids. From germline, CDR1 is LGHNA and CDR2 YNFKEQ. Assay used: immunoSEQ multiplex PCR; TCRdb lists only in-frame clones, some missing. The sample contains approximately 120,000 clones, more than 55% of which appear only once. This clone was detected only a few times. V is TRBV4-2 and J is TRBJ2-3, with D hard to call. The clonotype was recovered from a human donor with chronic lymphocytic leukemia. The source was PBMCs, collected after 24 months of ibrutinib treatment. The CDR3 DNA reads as TGTGCCAGCAGCCAAGCAGCTCGGAAACGGTCTGCGCAGTATTTT. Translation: CASSQAARKRSAQYF.